Sequencing of this T cell receptor beta chain was carried out in a study of regulatory T cells in long-lasting Graves disease. Concerning this clonotype: Its specificity is unknown.

As for time point: persistent/refractory GD, antithyroid drugs over 5 years with positive TRAb. Researchers made the TCR library from RNA that was extracted from PBMCs. The patients were drawn from one endocrinology department in Xi'an, China. Study-level findings and limits: The TCR repertoire of persistent Graves' patients was less diverse than that of newly diagnosed ones.

The CDR3 extends over 16 amino acids. Trimming removed 4 bases from V and 3 bases from J; junction bases left unmatched: 2. CDR1 is LNHDA, CDR2 SQIVND, per germline (reference sequence). Both iRepertoire HTBI primers and Arm-PCR of CDR3 regions were used to build the TCR beta libraries. TCRdb fed the multiplex PCR reads into MiXCR, producing one record per CDR3 protein. The sample contains approximately 400,000 distinct CDR3 sequences, 20% of which appear only once. This receptor was identified in a female donor with Graves disease. The specimen was peripheral blood mononuclear cells (PBMCs), collected when the disease was refractory, from a patient treated with antithyroid drugs. The chain recombines TRBV19 with TRBJ2-2; 13 bases align to TRBD2. The CDR3 loop reads CASSTGLAGDTGELFF. The DNA for the CDR3 is TGTGCCAGTAGTACCGGACTAGCGGGAGACACCGGGGAGCTGTTTTTT.